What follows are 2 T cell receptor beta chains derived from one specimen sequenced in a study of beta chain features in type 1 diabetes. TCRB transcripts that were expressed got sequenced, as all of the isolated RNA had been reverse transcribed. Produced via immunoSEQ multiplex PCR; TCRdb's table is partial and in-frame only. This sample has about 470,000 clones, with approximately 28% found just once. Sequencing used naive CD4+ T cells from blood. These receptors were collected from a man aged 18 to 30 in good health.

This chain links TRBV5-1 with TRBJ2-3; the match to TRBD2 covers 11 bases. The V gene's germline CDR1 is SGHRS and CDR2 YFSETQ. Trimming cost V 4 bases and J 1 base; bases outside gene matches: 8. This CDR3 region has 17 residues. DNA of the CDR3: TGCGCCAGCAGCCCACTAGCGGGAGATGGGGGCACAGATACGCAGTATTTT. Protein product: CASSPLAGDGGTDTQYF.

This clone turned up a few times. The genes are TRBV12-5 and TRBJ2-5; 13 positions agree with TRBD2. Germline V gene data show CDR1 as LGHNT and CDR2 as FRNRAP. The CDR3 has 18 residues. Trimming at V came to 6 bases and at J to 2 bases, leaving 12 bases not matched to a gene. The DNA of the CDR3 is TGTGCTAGTGGCCCCGGTCGACTAGCGGGAGGACTACAAGAGACCCAGTACTTC. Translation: CASGPGRLAGGLQETQYF.